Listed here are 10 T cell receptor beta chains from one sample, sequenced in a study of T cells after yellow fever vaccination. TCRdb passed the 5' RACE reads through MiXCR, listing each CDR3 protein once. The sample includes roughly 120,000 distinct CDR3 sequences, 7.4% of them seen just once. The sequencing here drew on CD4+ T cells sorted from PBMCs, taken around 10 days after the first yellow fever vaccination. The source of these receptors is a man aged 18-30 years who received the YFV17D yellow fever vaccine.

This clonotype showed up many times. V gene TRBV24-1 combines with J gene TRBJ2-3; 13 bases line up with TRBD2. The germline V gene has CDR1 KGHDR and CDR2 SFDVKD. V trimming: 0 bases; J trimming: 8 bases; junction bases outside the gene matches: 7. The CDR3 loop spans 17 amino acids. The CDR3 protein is CATSDLPTSGGAATQYF. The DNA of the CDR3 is TGTGCCACCAGTGATTTGCCAACTAGCGGGGGGGCCGCTACGCAGTATTTT.

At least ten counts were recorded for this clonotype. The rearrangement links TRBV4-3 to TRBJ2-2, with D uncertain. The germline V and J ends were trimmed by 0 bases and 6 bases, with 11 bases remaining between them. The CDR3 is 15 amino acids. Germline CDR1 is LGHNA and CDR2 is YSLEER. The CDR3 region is CASSQDRRWAGELFF. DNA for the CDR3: TGCGCCAGCAGCCAAGACCGGAGATGGGCCGGGGAGCTGTTTTTT.

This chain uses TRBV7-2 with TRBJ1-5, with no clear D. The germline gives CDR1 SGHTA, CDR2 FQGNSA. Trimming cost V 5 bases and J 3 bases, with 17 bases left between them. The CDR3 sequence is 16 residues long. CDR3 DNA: TGTGCCAGCAGCGCCCGACGGCTTGGGTCCAATCAGCCCCAGCATTTT. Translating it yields CASSARRLGSNQPQHF.

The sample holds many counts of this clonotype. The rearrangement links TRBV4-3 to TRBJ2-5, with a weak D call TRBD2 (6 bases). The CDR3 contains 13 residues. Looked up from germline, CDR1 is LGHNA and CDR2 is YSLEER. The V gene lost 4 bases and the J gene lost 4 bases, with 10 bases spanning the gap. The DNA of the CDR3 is TGCGCCAGCAGCCTGGCGGGGACAGAGACCCAGTACTTC. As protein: CASSLAGTETQYF.

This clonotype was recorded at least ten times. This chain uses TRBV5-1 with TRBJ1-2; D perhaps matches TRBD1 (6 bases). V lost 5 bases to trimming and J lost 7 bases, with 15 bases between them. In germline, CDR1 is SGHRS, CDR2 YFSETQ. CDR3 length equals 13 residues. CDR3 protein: CASSIGTHAGYTF. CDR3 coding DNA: TGCGCCAGCAGTATTGGGACACATGCTGGCTACACCTTC.

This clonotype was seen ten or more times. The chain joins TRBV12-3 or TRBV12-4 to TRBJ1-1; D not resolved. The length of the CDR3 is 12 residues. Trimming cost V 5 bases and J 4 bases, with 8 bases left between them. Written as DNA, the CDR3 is TGTGCCAGCAGTCCCTTGGGCACTGAAGCTTTCTTT. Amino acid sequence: CASSPLGTEAFF.

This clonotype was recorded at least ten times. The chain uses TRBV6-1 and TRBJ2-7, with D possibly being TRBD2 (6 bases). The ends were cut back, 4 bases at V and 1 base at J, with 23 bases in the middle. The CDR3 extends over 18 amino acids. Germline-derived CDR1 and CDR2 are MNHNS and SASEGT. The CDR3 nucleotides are TGTGCCAGCAGTGTTGGTTCTCGGGGGAGAGCCCCTTCCTACGAGCAGTACGTC. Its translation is CASSVGSRGRAPSYEQYV.

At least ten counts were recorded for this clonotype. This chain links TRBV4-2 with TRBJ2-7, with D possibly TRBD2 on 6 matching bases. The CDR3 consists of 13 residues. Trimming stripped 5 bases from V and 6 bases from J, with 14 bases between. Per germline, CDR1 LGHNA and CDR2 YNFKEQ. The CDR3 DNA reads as TGTGCCAGCAGCTTAGGGGAGGCGGGCGAGCAGTACTTC. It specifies CASSLGEAGEQYF.

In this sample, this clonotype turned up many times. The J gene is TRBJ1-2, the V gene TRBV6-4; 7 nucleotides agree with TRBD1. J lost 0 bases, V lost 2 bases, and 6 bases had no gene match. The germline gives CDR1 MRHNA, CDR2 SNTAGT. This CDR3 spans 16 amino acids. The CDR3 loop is CASSDVRDRPNYGYTF. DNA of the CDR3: TGTGCCAGCAGTGACGTCCGGGACAGACCTAACTATGGCTACACCTTC.

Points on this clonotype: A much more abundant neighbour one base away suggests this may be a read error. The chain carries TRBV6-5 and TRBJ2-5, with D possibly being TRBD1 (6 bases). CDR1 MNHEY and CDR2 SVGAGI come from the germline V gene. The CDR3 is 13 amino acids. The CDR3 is CASTSWTEESQYF. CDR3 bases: TGTGCCAGCACTTCCTGGACAGAAGAGTCCCAGTACTTC.